The clone carrying this TCR beta chain was seen many times. What it binds is not known. The read is 3 residues too short to cover the CDR3 end, so that end is filled in from the germline J gene. This record comes from a study of T cell clonality in common variable immunodeficiency. Germline loops: CDR1 ENHRY, CDR2 SYGVKD. The CDR3 runs 15 residues. The junction had 5 bases not matched to a gene; V was cut back by 5 bases and J by 5 bases. Each donor provided 5 to 8 ml of heparinized whole blood. Here immunoSEQ multiplex PCR was the method, and the copy in TCRdb shows in-frame clones only, minus some. This sample includes 50,000 or so clones with no singletons; its ten biggest clones take up about 5.9%. The study, taken as a whole, reports: In common variable immunodeficiency, TCR beta chains reportedly carried fewer deletions and N-nucleotide insertions. Compared with controls, CVID subjects had fewer shared TCRbeta clones.

The clonotype was recovered from a person between 18 and 69 years old in good health. Sequenced sample: peripheral blood mononuclear cells. The chain has TRBV10-3 and TRBJ2-2, with 10 bases lining up with TRBD2. The covered CDR3 bases are TGTGCCATCAGTCCTAGCGGGGGTGGAACCGGGGAG. Protein sequence: CAISPSGGGTGE. The entire CDR3 reads CAISPSGGGTGELFF.